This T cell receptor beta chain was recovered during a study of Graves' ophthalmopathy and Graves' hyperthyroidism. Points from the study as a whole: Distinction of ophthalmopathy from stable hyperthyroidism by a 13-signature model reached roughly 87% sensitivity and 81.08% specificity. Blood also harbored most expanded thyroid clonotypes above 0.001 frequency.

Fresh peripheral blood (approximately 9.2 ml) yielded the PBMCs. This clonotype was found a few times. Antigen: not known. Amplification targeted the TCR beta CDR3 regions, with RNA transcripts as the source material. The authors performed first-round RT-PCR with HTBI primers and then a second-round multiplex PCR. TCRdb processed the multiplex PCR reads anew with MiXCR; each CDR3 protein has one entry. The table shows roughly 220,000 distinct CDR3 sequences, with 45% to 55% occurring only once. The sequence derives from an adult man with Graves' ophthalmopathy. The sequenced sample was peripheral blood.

The DNA of the CDR3 is TGTGCCAGCAGTGGACGACTAGCGGGGGCCTCTCGTGGGGCCAACGTCCTGACTTTC. Translating it yields CASSGRLAGASRGANVLTF. The chain recombines TRBV2 with TRBJ2-6, with 12 nucleotides matching TRBD2. V trimming: 4 bases; J trimming: 3 bases; junction bases outside the gene matches: 10. This CDR3 has 19 amino acids. Per germline, CDR1 SNHLY and CDR2 FYNNEI.